What follows describes a single TCR beta chain. The J segment lost 1 base and the V segment lost 6 bases, leaving 4 bases of the junction unmatched. This CDR3 contains 15 residues. Germline CDR1 and CDR2: SNHLY and FYNNEI. This sample is part of a study of graft-versus-host responses after intestinal transplantation. TCRdb's table, derived via immunoSEQ multiplex PCR, lists solely in-frame clones and lacks some. Among around 15,000 clones listed, 33% were seen once. The sample consisted of alloreactive CD4+ T cells from a mixed lymphocyte reaction culture, taken before intestinal transplant. Subset indicated: CFSE-low proliferating T cells sorted from roughly 6-day pre-transplant mixed lymphocyte reaction (GvH or HvG direction). The clonotype was recovered from a human patient who received an intestinal transplant. The J gene is TRBJ2-2, the V gene TRBV2; TRBD1 aligns across 8 bases. In DNA form, the CDR3 reads TGTGCCAGCAGGGACAGGGCCCGGAACACCGGGGAGCTGTTTTTT. This codes for CASRDRARNTGELFF. The whole variable domain, remainder taken from reference TRBV2 and TRBJ2-2, is EPEVTQTPSHQVTQMGQEVILRCVPISNHLYFYWYRQILGQKVEFLVSFYNNEISEKSEIFDDQFSVERPDGSNFTLKIRSTKLEDSAMYFCASRDRARNTGELFFGEGSRLTVL.